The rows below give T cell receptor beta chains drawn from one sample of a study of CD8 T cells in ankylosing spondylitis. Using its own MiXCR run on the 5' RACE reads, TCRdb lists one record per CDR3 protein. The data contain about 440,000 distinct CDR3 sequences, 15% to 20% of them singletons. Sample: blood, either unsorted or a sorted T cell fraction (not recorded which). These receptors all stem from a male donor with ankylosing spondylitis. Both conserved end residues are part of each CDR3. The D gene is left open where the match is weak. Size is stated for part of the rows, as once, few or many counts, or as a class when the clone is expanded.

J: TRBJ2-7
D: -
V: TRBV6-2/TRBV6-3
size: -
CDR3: CASSYSYWEAAYEQYF
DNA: TGTGCCAGCAGTTACTCATACTGGGAGGCCGCCTACGAGCAGTACTTC

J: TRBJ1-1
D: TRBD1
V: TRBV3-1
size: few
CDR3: CASSHRDSLEAFF
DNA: TGTGCCAGCAGCCACCGGGACAGCCTTGAAGCTTTCTTT

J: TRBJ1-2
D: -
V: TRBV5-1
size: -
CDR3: CASSLEPETNYGYTF
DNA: TGCGCCAGCAGCTTGGAGCCAGAAACTAACTATGGCTACACCTTC

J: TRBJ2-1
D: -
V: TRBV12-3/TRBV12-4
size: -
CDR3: CASWARGSYNEQFF
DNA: TGTGCCAGTTGGGCTCGGGGGTCCTACAATGAGCAGTTCTTC

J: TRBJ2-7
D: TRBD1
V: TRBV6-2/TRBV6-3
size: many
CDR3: CASTTPGTGLYEQYF
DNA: TGTGCCAGCACCACTCCCGGGACAGGGCTCTACGAGCAGTACTTC

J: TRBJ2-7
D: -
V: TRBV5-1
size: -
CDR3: CASSLETSYEQYF
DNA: TGCGCCAGCAGCTTGGAGACCTCCTACGAGCAGTACTTC

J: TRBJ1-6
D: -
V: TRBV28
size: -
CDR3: CASSLARSGSPLHF
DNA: TGTGCCAGCAGTTTAGCACGGTCAGGTTCACCCCTCCACTTT

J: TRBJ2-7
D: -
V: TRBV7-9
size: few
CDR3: CASSFPAGPSYEQYF
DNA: TGTGCCAGCAGCTTCCCCGCAGGGCCCTCCTACGAGCAGTACTTC

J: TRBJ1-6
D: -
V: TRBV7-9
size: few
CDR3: CASSLEVGGNSPLHF
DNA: TGTGCCAGCAGCTTAGAGGTGGGGGGTAATTCACCCCTCCACTTT

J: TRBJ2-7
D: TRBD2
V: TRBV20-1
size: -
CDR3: CSAWTIGLAGGFDEQYF
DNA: TGCAGTGCCTGGACGATTGGACTAGCGGGGGGTTTTGACGAGCAGTACTTC

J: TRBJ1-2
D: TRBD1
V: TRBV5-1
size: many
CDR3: CASSLMTGNYGYTF
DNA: TGCGCCAGCAGCTTGATGACAGGGAACTATGGCTACACCTTC

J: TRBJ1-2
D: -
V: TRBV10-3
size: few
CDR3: CATRGVGENYGYTF
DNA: TGTGCCACCCGGGGGGTCGGCGAAAACTATGGCTACACCTTC

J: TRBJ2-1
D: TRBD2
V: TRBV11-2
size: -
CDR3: CASSLGGLAGGAF
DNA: TGTGCCAGCAGCTTAGGTGGACTAGCGGGGGGGGCCTTC

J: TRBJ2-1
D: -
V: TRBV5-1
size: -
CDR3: CASSRTELYNEQFF
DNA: TGCGCCAGCAGCAGGACAGAGTTGTACAATGAGCAGTTCTTC

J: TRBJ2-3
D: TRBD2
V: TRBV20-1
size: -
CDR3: CSAPPGGARLRDTQYF
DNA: TGCAGTGCCCCTCCCGGGGGGGCGCGGTTAAGAGATACGCAGTATTTT

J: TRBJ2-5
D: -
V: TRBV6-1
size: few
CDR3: CASSKGTAQETQYF
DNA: TGTGCCAGCAGTAAAGGGACGGCACAAGAGACCCAGTACTTC

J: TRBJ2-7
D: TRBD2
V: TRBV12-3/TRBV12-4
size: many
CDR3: CASSPGTSLPQYF
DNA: TGTGCCAGCAGTCCCGGGACTAGCCTCCCGCAGTACTTC

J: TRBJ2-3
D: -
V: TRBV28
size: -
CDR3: CASSPPFADTQYF
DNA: TGTGCCAGCAGTCCCCCGTTTGCAGATACGCAGTATTTT

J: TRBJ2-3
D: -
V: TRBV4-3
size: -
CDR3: CASSQGRRKSRDTQYF
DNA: TGCGCCAGCAGCCAAGGAAGAAGGAAAAGCCGGGATACGCAGTATTTT

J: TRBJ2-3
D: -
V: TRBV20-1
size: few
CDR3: CSASGRPSDTQYF
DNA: TGCAGTGCTAGCGGGCGACCCTCAGATACGCAGTATTTT

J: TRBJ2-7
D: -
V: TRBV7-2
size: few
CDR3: CASSLARGPSYEQYF
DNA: TGTGCCAGCAGCTTAGCGCGAGGACCATCCTACGAGCAGTACTTC

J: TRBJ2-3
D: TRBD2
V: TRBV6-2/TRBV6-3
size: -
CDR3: CASSPSREGSDTQYF
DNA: TGTGCCAGCAGCCCCTCGCGGGAGGGATCAGATACGCAGTATTTT

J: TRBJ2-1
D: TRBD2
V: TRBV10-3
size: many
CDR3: CAISEAAGEYNEQFF
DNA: TGTGCCATCAGTGAGGCGGCGGGGGAATACAATGAGCAGTTCTTC

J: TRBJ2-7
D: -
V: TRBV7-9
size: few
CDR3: CASSPGTGITYEQYF
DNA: TGTGCCAGCAGCCCCGGGACGGGAATAACCTACGAGCAGTACTTC

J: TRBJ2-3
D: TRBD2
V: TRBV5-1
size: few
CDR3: CASSPLSGRSSTDTQYF
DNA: TGCGCCAGCAGCCCCCTGAGCGGGAGATCGAGCACAGATACGCAGTATTTT

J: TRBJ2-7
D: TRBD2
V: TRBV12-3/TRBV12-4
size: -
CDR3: CASSQGLDEGYEQYF
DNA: TGTGCCAGCAGCCAGGGACTAGACGAGGGGTACGAGCAGTACTTC

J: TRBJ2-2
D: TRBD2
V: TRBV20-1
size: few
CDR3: CSASRRELSTGELFF
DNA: TGCAGTGCTAGTAGGCGGGAGTTGTCCACCGGGGAGCTGTTTTTT

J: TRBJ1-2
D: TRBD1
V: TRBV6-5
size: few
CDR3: CASSYSKGGSYGYTF
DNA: TGTGCCAGCAGTTACTCGAAAGGGGGCAGCTATGGCTACACCTTC

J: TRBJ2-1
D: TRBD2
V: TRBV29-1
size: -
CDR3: CSVGKRGDYNEQFF
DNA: TGCAGCGTTGGTAAGCGGGGGGACTACAATGAGCAGTTCTTC

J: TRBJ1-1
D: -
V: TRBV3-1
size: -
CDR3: CASSHSTGLTEAFF
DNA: TGTGCCAGCAGCCATTCCACAGGGTTAACTGAAGCTTTCTTT

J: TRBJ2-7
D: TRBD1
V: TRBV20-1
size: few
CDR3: CSAPSDSRTGVTYEQYF
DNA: TGCAGTGCCCCATCCGACTCCAGGACAGGGGTCACCTACGAGCAGTACTTC

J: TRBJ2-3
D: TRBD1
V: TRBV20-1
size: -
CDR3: CSAGGQGLTTDTQYF
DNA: TGCAGTGCTGGGGGACAGGGCCTTACCACAGATACGCAGTATTTT

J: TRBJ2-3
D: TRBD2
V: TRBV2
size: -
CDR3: CASSEGDLAGGRNRYF
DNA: TGTGCCAGCAGTGAAGGGGACCTAGCGGGAGGGCGGAATCGGTATTTT

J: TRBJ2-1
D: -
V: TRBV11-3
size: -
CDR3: CASRYRDNEQFF
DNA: TGTGCCAGCAGATACAGGGACAATGAGCAGTTCTTC

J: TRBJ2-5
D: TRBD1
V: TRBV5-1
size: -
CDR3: CASSLAGQGQETQYF
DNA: TGCGCCAGCAGCTTGGCGGGACAGGGTCAAGAGACCCAGTACTTC

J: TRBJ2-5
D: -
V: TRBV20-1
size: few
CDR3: CSARELGGPHQETQYF
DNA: TGCAGTGCTAGAGAGCTCGGGGGCCCCCACCAAGAGACCCAGTACTTC

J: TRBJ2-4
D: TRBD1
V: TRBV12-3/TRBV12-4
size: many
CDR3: CASSPHRGENIQYF
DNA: TGTGCCAGCAGTCCGCACAGGGGAGAAAACATTCAGTACTTC

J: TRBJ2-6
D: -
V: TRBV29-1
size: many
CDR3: CSVELSGANVLTF
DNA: TGCAGCGTTGAGTTATCCGGGGCCAACGTCCTGACTTTC

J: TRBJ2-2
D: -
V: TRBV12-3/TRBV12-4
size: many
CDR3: CASSLPQGRNTGELFF
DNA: TGTGCCAGCAGTCTACCTCAAGGGAGGAACACCGGGGAGCTGTTTTTT

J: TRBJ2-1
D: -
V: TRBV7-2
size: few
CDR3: CASSLGVPLGVNEQFF
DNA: TGTGCCAGCAGCTTAGGGGTACCTCTCGGGGTCAATGAGCAGTTCTTC

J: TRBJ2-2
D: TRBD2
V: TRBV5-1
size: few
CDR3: CASSLIAGGTGELFF
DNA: TGCGCCAGCAGCTTGATAGCGGGAGGAACCGGGGAGCTGTTTTTT

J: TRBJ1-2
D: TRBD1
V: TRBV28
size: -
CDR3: CASSPSGTGFYGYTF
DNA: TGTGCCAGCAGCCCGTCCGGGACAGGGTTCTATGGCTACACCTTC

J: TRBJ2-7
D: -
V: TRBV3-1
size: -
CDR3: CASSHGPIPYEQYF
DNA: TGTGCCAGCAGCCATGGGCCGATCCCCTACGAGCAGTACTTC

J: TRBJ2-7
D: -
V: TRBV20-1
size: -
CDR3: CSASGQRNEQYF
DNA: TGCAGTGCTAGCGGGCAACGGAACGAGCAGTACTTC

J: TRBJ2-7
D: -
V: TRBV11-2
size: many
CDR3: CASSSKGGYEQYF
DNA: TGTGCCAGCAGCTCAAAGGGGGGTTACGAGCAGTACTTC

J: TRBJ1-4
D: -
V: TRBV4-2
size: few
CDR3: CASSQEARRTGANEKLFF
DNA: TGTGCCAGCAGCCAAGAGGCACGGAGAACTGGGGCTAATGAAAAACTGTTTTTT

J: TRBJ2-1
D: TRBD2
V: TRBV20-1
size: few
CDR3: CSGILAGVRFF
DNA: TGCAGTGGGATCCTAGCGGGGGTGCGGTTCTTC

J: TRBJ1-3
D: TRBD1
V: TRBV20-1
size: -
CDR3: CSAWGQGRGNTIYF
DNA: TGCAGTGCCTGGGGACAGGGTAGGGGAAACACCATATATTTT

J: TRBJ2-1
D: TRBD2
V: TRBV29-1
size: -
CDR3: CSVGAGLTAGGDEQFF
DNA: TGCAGCGTCGGTGCGGGCTTAACAGCGGGAGGGGATGAGCAGTTCTTC

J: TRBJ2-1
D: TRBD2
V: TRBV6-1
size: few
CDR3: CASTAAGTSDYNEQFF
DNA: TGTGCCAGCACCGCAGCGGGGACTAGCGACTACAATGAGCAGTTCTTC

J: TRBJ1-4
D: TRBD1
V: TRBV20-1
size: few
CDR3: CSARDLVRGMEKLFF
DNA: TGCAGTGCTAGAGATCTGGTCAGGGGGATGGAAAAACTGTTTTTT

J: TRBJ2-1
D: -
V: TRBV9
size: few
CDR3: CASSFNGESYNEQFF
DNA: TGTGCCAGCAGCTTCAACGGGGAGTCCTACAATGAGCAGTTCTTC

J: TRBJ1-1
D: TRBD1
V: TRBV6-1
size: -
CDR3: CATQGGTGFANTEAFF
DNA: TGTGCCACGCAAGGCGGGACAGGGTTTGCGAACACTGAAGCTTTCTTT

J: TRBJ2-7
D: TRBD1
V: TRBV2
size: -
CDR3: CASRDRVYEQYF
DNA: TGTGCCAGCAGGGACAGGGTCTACGAGCAGTACTTC